Reported below is one TCR beta chain. The authors' processing: Estimation of nucleated cell counts relied on the amplification of reference gene primers. Profiling relied on immunoSEQ multiplex PCR, and the TCRdb table lists in-frame clones only, not all of them. V and J calls and clone size are those listed in that table; D and trimming were worked out from the DNA. The sample contains some 230,000 clones, 80% to 90% of which appear only once. This entry belongs to a study of blood T cell repertoires in COVID-19. Study details: Some COVID-19 samples were acute and others convalescent; all came from the United States, Italy and Spain.

After removal of 0 bases from V and 7 bases from J, the junction contained 8 bases not matched to a gene. From germline, CDR1 is MNHEY and CDR2 SMNVEV (reference sequence). There are 15 residues in the CDR3. Specimen: peripheral blood. V is TRBV27 and J is TRBJ2-7; 8 bases are a match to TRBD1. The origin of this receptor is a man over 45 who had recovered from COVID-19. The CDR3 bases are TGTGCCAGCAGTTTATCGGGCAGGGGGCTAGAGGAGCAGTACTTC. Amino acid sequence: CASSLSGRGLEEQYF.